Sequencing of this TCR beta chain was carried out in a study of naive and memory T cell subsets. Whole-study findings and limits: A few larger clonotypes appeared in naive repertoires, especially CD8, possibly memory cells re-expressing CD45RA. In CD4 and CD8 cells, diversity dropped from naive through EMRA.

Concerning this clonotype itself: The antigen remains unidentified.

CD4 T cells were positively selected, then CD8 T cells from the CD4-negative fraction. The germline V and J ends were trimmed by 7 bases and 5 bases, with 19 bases remaining between them. The CDR3 runs 14 residues. Germline V gives CDR1 SQVTM, CDR2 ANQGSEA. Both TRBC1 and TRBC2 were covered by a beta constant-region primer of two equimolar oligonucleotides. Four rounds of PCR amplified the ligated cDNA using nested alpha and beta constant-region primers plus SP2. TCRdb ran MiXCR on the UMI-ligation and nested PCR reads and lists one entry per CDR3 protein. The sample lists about 90,000 distinct CDR3 sequences; about 10% were seen once.

The chain carries TRBV29-1 and TRBJ2-3, with TRBD2 as a possible D gene (6 bases). The TCR originated in a human donor in good health. The sequenced material came from naive CD4+ T cells from blood. The CDR3 here is CSATRDSGRDTQYF. For the CDR3, the DNA is TGCAGCGCGACCAGGGACTCGGGGAGAGATACGCAGTATTTT.